This TCR beta chain was captured in a study of PD-1 blockade in classical Hodgkin lymphoma. Broader study findings: Unlike CD8+ TCR diversity, which did not rise significantly by C4D1, CD4+ TCR diversity did. Lower baseline TCR diversity marked trial partial responders and progressors.

The method was immunoSEQ multiplex PCR; TCRdb's version includes in-frame clones alone and lacks a portion of them. Here the sample spans about 76,000 clones, around 90% being singletons. Concerning this clone: Its antigen is undetermined.

V lost 9 bases and J lost 0, with 17 bases in between. The CDR3 is 15 residues long. Germline lookup yields CDR1 LNHNV and CDR2 YYDKDF (reference sequence). Each patient's relapse followed autologous stem cell transplantation, and brentuximab vedotin exposure varied. Patients reached a best response of complete response, partial response or progressive disease. The chain is built from TRBV15 and TRBJ1-1, with a possible D match to TRBD1 (6 bases). Specimen: peripheral blood mononuclear cells (PBMCs), collected at baseline. The TCR originated in a human donor with classical Hodgkin lymphoma. CDR3 amino acids: CATREGEGLNTEAFF. CDR3 nucleotide sequence: TGTGCCACGCGGGAGGGGGAGGGGCTGAACACTGAAGCTTTCTTT. The complete variable domain, with remaining parts taken from reference TRBV15 and TRBJ1-1, reads DAMVIQNPRYQVTQFGKPVTLSCSQTLNHNVMYWYQQKSSQAPKLLFHYYDKDFNNEADTPDNFQSRRPNTSFCFLDIRSPGLGDTAMYLCATREGEGLNTEAFFGQGTRLTVV.